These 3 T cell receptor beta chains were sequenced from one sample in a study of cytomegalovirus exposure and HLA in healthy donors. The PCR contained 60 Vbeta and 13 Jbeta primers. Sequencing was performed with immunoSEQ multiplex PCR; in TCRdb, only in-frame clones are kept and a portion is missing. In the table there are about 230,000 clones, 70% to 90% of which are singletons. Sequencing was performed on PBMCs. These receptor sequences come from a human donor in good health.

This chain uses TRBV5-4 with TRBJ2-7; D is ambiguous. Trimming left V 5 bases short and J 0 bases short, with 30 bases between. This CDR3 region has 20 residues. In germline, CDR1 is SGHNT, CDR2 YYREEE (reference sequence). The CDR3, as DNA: TGTGCCAGCAGTTCCCCCTCGCCCCGCCGGGTGAATAAAAACTCCTACGAGCAGTACTTC. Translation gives CASSSPSPRRVNKNSYEQYF. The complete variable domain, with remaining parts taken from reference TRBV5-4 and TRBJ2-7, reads ETGVTQSPTHLIKTRGQQVTLRCSSQSGHNTVSWYQQALGQGPQFIFQYYREEENGRGNFPPRFSGLQFPNYSSELNVNALELDDSALYLCASSSPSPRRVNKNSYEQYFGPGTRLTVT.

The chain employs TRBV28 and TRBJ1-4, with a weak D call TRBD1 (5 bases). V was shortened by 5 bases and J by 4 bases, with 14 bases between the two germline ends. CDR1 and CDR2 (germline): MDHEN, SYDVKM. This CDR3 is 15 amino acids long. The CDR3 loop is CASSPPTDYNEKLFF. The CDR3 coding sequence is TGTGCCAGCAGTCCCCCGACAGATTATAATGAAAAACTGTTTTTT.

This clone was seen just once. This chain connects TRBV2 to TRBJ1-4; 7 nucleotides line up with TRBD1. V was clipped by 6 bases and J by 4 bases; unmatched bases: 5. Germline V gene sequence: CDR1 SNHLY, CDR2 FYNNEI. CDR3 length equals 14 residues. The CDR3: CASRARQGNEKLFF. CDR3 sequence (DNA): TGTGCCAGCAGGGCTCGACAGGGTAATGAAAAACTGTTTTTT.